The source of this T cell receptor (beta chain) is a study of T cell clones after liver transplantation. About the research overall: Post-transplant blood was tracked for graft-donor-reactive T cell clones identified in a pre-transplant mixed lymphocyte reaction. HCV positivity affected three of eight recipients; the rest lacked autoimmune or viral indications. Samples came pre-transplant, pre-randomization before withdrawal, and post-randomization after withdrawal ended.

Profiling relied on immunoSEQ multiplex PCR, and the TCRdb table lists in-frame clones only, not all of them. The profile covers 55,000 to 80,000 clones, with 90% appearing a single time and less than 3.5% taken by the ten largest. Trimming stripped 4 bases from V and 0 bases from J, with 8 bases between. The CDR3 totals 14 residues. The V gene's germline CDR1 is SGHNT and CDR2 YYREEE (reference sequence). Source: CD4+ T cells from blood, taken before liver transplant. The rearrangement links TRBV5-4 to TRBJ1-3; D unresolved. The receptor's source is a human donor who received a liver transplant. CDR3 protein: CASSQDYSGNTIYF. The CDR3 bases are TGTGCCAGCAGCCAGGACTACTCTGGAAACACCATATATTTT. Together with reference TRBV5-4 and TRBJ1-3, the CDR3 gives the full variable domain: ETGVTQSPTHLIKTRGQQVTLRCSSQSGHNTVSWYQQALGQGPQFIFQYYREEENGRGNFPPRFSGLQFPNYSSELNVNALELDDSALYLCASSQDYSGNTIYFGEGSWLTVV.